What follows are 32 T cell receptor beta chains derived from one specimen sequenced in a study of cytomegalovirus exposure and HLA in healthy donors. The PCR contained 60 Vbeta and 13 Jbeta primers. Clones were sequenced by immunoSEQ multiplex PCR, and TCRdb holds only the in-frame ones, with some missing. Of about 130,000 clones listed, about four fifths are singletons. The sample taken for sequencing was PBMCs. The receptors were gathered from a man aged 25-45 years in good health and CMV-seronegative.

This clone appeared a single time. The V and J genes are TRBV7-8 and TRBJ1-1; D not certain. CDR3 length equals 13 residues. Trimming removed 1 base at V and 1 base at J, with 4 bases between. Germline CDR1 reads SGHVS; CDR2 reads FQNEAQ. The CDR3 nucleotides read TGTGCCAGCAGCTTAGGACAGAACACTGAAGCTTTCTTT. This encodes CASSLGQNTEAFF.

This chain uses TRBV5-4 with TRBJ1-1; a weak D match, TRBD1 (5 bases). The CDR3 length is 14 residues. V lost 0 bases to trimming and J lost 5 bases, with 11 bases between them. Per germline, CDR1 SGHNT and CDR2 YYREEE (reference sequence). CDR3 loop: CASSLAQGGTEAFF. DNA of the CDR3: TGTGCCAGCAGCTTGGCGCAGGGTGGAACTGAAGCTTTCTTT.

V is TRBV6-4 and J is TRBJ2-3; 7 positions match TRBD2. This CDR3 has 15 amino acids. Germline CDR1 and CDR2: MRHNA and SNTAGT. V shed 3 bases and J 2 bases; nucleotides not matched to a gene: 5. The CDR3 coding sequence is TGTGCCAGCAGTGAGGTGGGGGGGGACACAGATACGCAGTATTTT. Protein product: CASSEVGGDTDTQYF.

The chain's CDR3 is CASSGAGGSYNEQFF. In DNA, the CDR3 is TGCGCCAGCAGCGGAGCAGGGGGCTCCTACAATGAGCAGTTCTTC. V is TRBV5-1 and J is TRBJ2-1, with TRBD1 identical over 7 bases. Germline CDR1 is SGHRS and CDR2 is YFSETQ. The CDR3 runs to 15 residues. Trimming removed 4 bases from V and 0 bases from J; junction bases left unmatched: 4.

This clone was seen just once. This chain connects TRBV27 to TRBJ2-3; 9 bases agree with TRBD2. Per germline, CDR1 MNHEY and CDR2 SMNVEV (reference sequence). Unmatched junction bases numbered 8, after V lost 5 bases and J lost 2 bases. CDR3 length equals 16 residues. CDR3 sequence: CASSTRGRAFTDTQYF. Here the CDR3 DNA reads TGTGCCAGCAGTACCCGCGGGAGGGCCTTCACAGATACGCAGTATTTT.

V and J are TRBV5-1 and TRBJ2-5, with D possibly matching TRBD1 (5 bases). V dropped 0 bases and J dropped 0 bases, with 6 bases sitting between them. Looked up from germline, CDR1 is SGHRS and CDR2 is YFSETQ. This CDR3 comprises 14 residues. In DNA, the CDR3 is TGCGCCAGCAGCTTGGTAGGGGACCAAGAGACCCAGTACTTC. Protein: CASSLVGDQETQYF.

The J gene is TRBJ2-7, the V gene TRBV18; 8 bases line up with TRBD1. Germline V CDR1 and CDR2: KGHSH, LQKENI. This CDR3 comprises 16 residues. The ends lost 3 bases at V and 5 bases at J; junction bases unmatched: 12. CDR3 in DNA: TGTGCCAGCTCACCGGATGGGACAGGAATAACTAACGAGCAGTACTTC. It yields the protein CASSPDGTGITNEQYF.

This clone has more than one count but fewer than ten. This sequence joins TRBV28 and TRBJ2-1; 7 positions match TRBD2. The length of the CDR3 is 15 residues. V gave up 6 bases and J gave up 5 bases; unmatched junction bases: 10. Germline-derived CDR1 and CDR2 are MDHEN and SYDVKM. In DNA, the CDR3 is TGTGCCAGCAGGGGATGGGCTAGCGGAAACAATGAGCAGTTCTTC. It yields the protein CASRGWASGNNEQFF.

CDR3 in DNA: TGTGCCAGCGGGCTGGCTAATGAAAAACTGTTTTTT. Its translation is CASGLANEKLFF. The chain carries TRBV7-9 and TRBJ1-4; D is unresolved. Germline lookup yields CDR1 SEHNR and CDR2 FQNEAQ (reference sequence). CDR3 length equals 12 residues. With 8 bases removed from V and 3 bases from J, the gap between germline ends came to 7 bases.

The J gene is TRBJ2-7, the V gene TRBV9; D gene uncertain. Germline assignment: CDR1 SGDLS and CDR2 YYNGEE. V lost 3 bases and J lost 0, with 7 bases in between. The CDR3 runs to 13 residues. DNA for the CDR3: TGTGCCAGCAGCGGCCGGAGCTCCTACGAGCAGTACTTC. This encodes CASSGRSSYEQYF.

V usage is TRBV10-3 and J usage is TRBJ2-3; 7 nucleotides align to TRBD2. The CDR3 sequence is 13 residues long. Looked up from germline, CDR1 is ENHRY and CDR2 is SYGVKD. V shed 4 bases, J shed 4 bases, and the junction held 2 bases outside the gene matches. CDR3 DNA: TGTGCCATCAGTGCGGGACTACCAGATACGCAGTATTTT. Amino acids: CAISAGLPDTQYF.

This clone was counted between two and nine times. The chain is built from TRBV5-6 and TRBJ2-1, with 10 bases lining up with TRBD2. The CDR3 runs to 15 residues. Germline assignment: CDR1 SGHDT and CDR2 YYEEEE. V lost 4 bases to trimming and J lost 11 bases; unmatched junction nucleotides: 12. CDR3 residues: CASSTLALAGKKQFF. The CDR3 DNA is TGTGCCAGCAGCACACTGGCACTAGCGGGGAAGAAGCAGTTCTTC.

This clone has a handful of counts. The junction departs from germline at one end; a sequencing error may be responsible. The chain carries TRBV7-7 and TRBJ1-1; D is perhaps TRBD1 (5 bases). Germline V CDR1 and CDR2: SSHAT, FNYEAQ (reference sequence). The CDR3 extends over 13 amino acids. The CDR3, as DNA: TGTGCTAGCAGCCCCGGGAGGGGCACTGAAGCTTTCTTT. It encodes CASSPGRGTEAFF.

This clone was seen just once. The chain is built from TRBV28 and TRBJ1-6; D remains ambiguous. V lost 3 bases and J 9 bases, leaving 15 bases between the germline ends. The CDR3 has 15 amino acids. Germline values: CDR1 MDHEN, CDR2 SYDVKM. As DNA, the CDR3 is TGTGCCAGCAGTTTTCCCCTCGGTGAGGGTTCACCCCTCCACTTT. It specifies CASSFPLGEGSPLHF.

The gene calls are TRBV4-1 and TRBJ2-4; unclear D gene. With 1 base removed from V and 0 bases from J, the gap between germline ends came to 10 bases. The germline CDR1 and CDR2 sequences are MGHRA and YSYEKL. The CDR3 length is 16 residues. The CDR3 nucleotides are TGCGCCAGCAGCCAAGCGAACCACATAGCCAAAAACATTCAGTACTTC. Translating it yields CASSQANHIAKNIQYF.

V gene TRBV7-9 combines with J gene TRBJ2-7; TRBD1 matches at 11 bases. With V trimmed by 6 bases and J by 3 bases, 7 bases remained unmatched. This CDR3 contains 15 residues. Germline V gene sequence: CDR1 SEHNR, CDR2 FQNEAQ (reference sequence). The CDR3 loop reads CASRPSGTGGYEQYF. CDR3 coding DNA: TGTGCCAGCAGACCCTCCGGGACAGGGGGCTACGAGCAGTACTTC.

This clone was found a few times. The CDR3 sequence is CASSYSTGLQTYEQYF. The CDR3 DNA follows: TGTGCCAGCAGTTACTCGACCGGACTACAGACCTACGAGCAGTACTTC. J is TRBJ2-7 and V is TRBV6-5, with D possibly being TRBD2 (6 bases). This CDR3 comprises 16 residues. Germline V gene sequence: CDR1 MNHEY, CDR2 SVGAGI. V lost 0 bases, J lost 2 bases, and 14 bases lay in between.

This clone was recorded a few times. V gene TRBV30 combines with J gene TRBJ1-5; D is ambiguous. The CDR3 totals 13 residues. V shed 0 bases and J shed 5 bases, with 8 bases lying between them. Germline V gene sequence: CDR1 GTSNPN, CDR2 SVGIG (reference sequence). As DNA, the CDR3 is TGTGCCTGGAGTGTACGGGAGGATCAGCCCCAGCATTTT. This encodes CAWSVREDQPQHF.

The chain couples TRBV27 to TRBJ1-5; TRBD1 matches 8 bases. With V trimmed by 0 bases and J by 3 bases, 7 bases remained unmatched. The CDR3 consists of 17 residues. CDR1 is MNHEY, CDR2 SMNVEV, per germline (reference sequence). The CDR3 region is CASSLSTGDIPNQPQHF. The CDR3 DNA sequence: TGTGCCAGCAGTTTATCGACAGGGGACATACCCAATCAGCCCCAGCATTTT.

The chain uses TRBV11-2 and TRBJ2-3; tentatively, D is TRBD1 (7 bases). Per germline, CDR1 SGHAT and CDR2 FQNNGV. V gave up 1 base and J gave up 5 bases, with 16 bases separating them. The CDR3 runs 16 residues. The CDR3 sequence: CASSLAGGRAGDTQYF. DNA of the CDR3: TGTGCCAGCAGCTTAGCAGGGGGGCGGGCTGGAGATACGCAGTATTTT.

The table lists this clone with a count of one. The chain combines TRBV28 with TRBJ2-5; TRBD2 matches 11 bases. The CDR3 has 16 amino acids. J gave up 6 bases and V 2 bases, and 8 bases lay outside the gene matches. Germline CDR1 reads MDHEN; CDR2 reads SYDVKM. CDR3 loop: CASSLSSGGDRKTQYF. The CDR3 DNA reads TGTGCCAGCAGTTTAAGTAGCGGGGGGGATAGAAAGACCCAGTACTTC.

The chain recombines TRBV10-3 with TRBJ2-7; 9 positions match TRBD2. V trimming: 2 bases; J trimming: 6 bases; junction bases outside the gene matches: 11. This CDR3 region has 16 residues. From germline, CDR1 is ENHRY and CDR2 SYGVKD. CDR3 region: CAISETLGAGGPEQYF. CDR3 nucleotide sequence: TGTGCCATCAGTGAGACTCTTGGGGCGGGGGGGCCCGAGCAGTACTTC.

The J gene is TRBJ2-5, the V gene TRBV29-1, with D tentatively TRBD2 (5 bases). CDR3 length: 14 amino acids. CDR1 is SQVTM, CDR2 ANQGSEA, per germline. V was pared by 4 bases and J by 5 bases, with 17 bases between. The DNA for the CDR3 is TGCAGCGTTGCCCTAGCTGGAGGTGAGGAGACCCAGTACTTC. Protein product: CSVALAGGEETQYF.

The chain has TRBV4-2 and TRBJ2-4; possibly TRBD2 for D (6 bases). V shed 6 bases and J shed 6 bases, with 24 bases lying between them. The germline V gene encodes CDR1 LGHNA and CDR2 YNFKEQ. CDR3 length: 17 residues. Written as DNA, the CDR3 is TGTGCCAGCAGGAACCCGGTGGCGGGGACCTTGGGAAACATTCAGTACTTC. It is translated as CASRNPVAGTLGNIQYF.

The V call is TRBV5-1, the J call TRBJ2-7; TRBD1 aligns across 8 bases. The V gene's germline CDR1 is SGHRS and CDR2 YFSETQ. J lost 5 bases, V lost 3 bases, and 7 bases had no gene match. The CDR3 is 14 residues long. CDR3 nucleotides: TGCGCCAGCAGCTCCCGGACAGGGTCGGACGAGCAGTACTTC. It is translated as CASSSRTGSDEQYF. Supplemented by reference TRBV5-1 and TRBJ2-7, the full variable domain reads KAGVTQTPRYLIKTRGQQVTLSCSPISGHRSVSWYQQTPGQGLQFLFEYFSETQRNKGNFPGRFSGRQFSNSRSEMNVSTLELGDSALYLCASSSRTGSDEQYFGPGTRLTVT.

The chain is built from TRBV5-1 and TRBJ2-1; TRBD2 matches 11 bases. This CDR3 has 18 residues. V was clipped by 0 bases and J by 5 bases; unmatched bases: 10. The germline V gene has CDR1 SGHRS and CDR2 YFSETQ. The CDR3 sequence is CASSLELSSGGRNNEQFF. In nucleotides, the CDR3 is TGCGCCAGCAGCTTGGAATTGTCTAGCGGGGGGCGAAACAATGAGCAGTTCTTC.

The gene calls are TRBV18 and TRBJ2-7, with D perhaps matching TRBD2 (7 bases). With 4 bases removed from V and 5 bases from J, the gap between germline ends came to 15 bases. CDR1 is KGHSH and CDR2 is LQKENI in the germline V gene. The CDR3 loop spans 14 amino acids. The CDR3, as DNA: TGTGCCAGCTCACACGGGCAGGGGAGGGACGAGCAGTACTTC. It specifies CASSHGQGRDEQYF.

On this clone: The junction differs from germline at one of its ends, possibly a read error. The genes are TRBV7-7 and TRBJ2-3, with 7 bases aligning to TRBD1. The V gene's germline CDR1 is SSHAT and CDR2 FNYEAQ (reference sequence). This CDR3 spans 19 amino acids. Here the CDR3 DNA reads TGTGCTAGCAGCCCACGATATGTGACAGGGTCCACTAGCACAGATACGCAGTATTTT. Protein sequence: CASSPRYVTGSTSTDTQYF.

V gene TRBV5-1 combines with J gene TRBJ2-6; D not resolved. The CDR3 has 16 amino acids. Trimming shortened V by 3 bases and J by 0 bases, and 10 bases separated the two germline ends. Germline CDR1 reads SGHRS; CDR2 reads YFSETQ. The DNA for the CDR3 is TGCGCCAGCAGCTCCGATCTGAGCTCTGGGGCCAACGTCCTGACTTTC. Translating it yields CASSSDLSSGANVLTF.

The chain employs TRBV7-2 and TRBJ2-7, with TRBD2 matching 13 bases. Germline CDR1 and CDR2: SGHTA and FQGNSA. CDR3 length: 17 residues. The junction had 9 bases not matched to a gene; V was cut back by 5 bases and J by 2 bases. CDR3: CASSHRLAGGSPYEQYF. Written as DNA, the CDR3 is TGTGCCAGCAGCCACCGACTAGCGGGGGGCAGCCCCTACGAGCAGTACTTC.

In its sample, this clone was seen once. V usage is TRBV27 and J usage is TRBJ2-2; possibly TRBD1 for D (6 bases). Germline V gene sequence: CDR1 MNHEY, CDR2 SMNVEV (reference sequence). The CDR3 consists of 15 residues. The V end was cut by 5 bases, the J end by 5 bases, with 15 bases between. CDR3 protein: CASSSRDTYTGELFF. DNA of the CDR3: TGTGCCAGCAGTAGCCGGGACACCTATACCGGGGAGCTGTTTTTT.

The DNA of the CDR3 is TGCGCCAGCAAAAAGGGCAGGGGATTTAATCAGCCCCAGCATTTT. Translating it yields CASKKGRGFNQPQHF. The J gene is TRBJ1-5, the V gene TRBV5-1, with D perhaps matching TRBD1 (6 bases). Germline-derived CDR1 and CDR2 are SGHRS and YFSETQ. V lost 6 bases to trimming and J lost 4 bases, with 17 bases between them. The length of the CDR3 is 15 residues.